Sequencing of this T cell receptor beta chain was carried out in a study of CD8 T cells in Susac syndrome. Germline CDR1 reads SEHNR; CDR2 reads FQNEAQ (reference sequence). The J segment lost 3 bases and the V segment lost 6 bases, leaving 2 bases of the junction unmatched. This CDR3 contains 13 residues. TEMRA cells were FACS-enriched, while CD8+ and CD4+ T cells were negatively isolated. Reverse transcription of roughly 0.5 to 1 ug RNA was carried out with random hexamers. A multiplex approach, immunoSEQ multiplex PCR, amplified TCR beta CDR3 across 54 Vbeta and 13 Jbeta. TCRdb re-analysed the immunoSEQ multiplex PCR reads in MiXCR, keeping a single row per CDR3 protein. Of hundreds of thousands of distinct CDR3 sequences detected, 70% to 90% appear once; the ten largest clones hold approximately 0.2%.

V usage is TRBV7-9 and J usage is TRBJ2-7; 10 bases are a match to TRBD1. The specimen was CD8+ T cells from PBMCs. This TCR was recovered from a human donor with multiple sclerosis. The CDR3 nucleotides read TGTGCCAGCAGACGGGACAGGGGCTACGAGCAGTACTTC. Translation gives CASRRDRGYEQYF. Full variable domain (remainder filled in from reference TRBV7-9 and TRBJ2-7): DTGVSQNPRHKITKRGQNVTFRCDPISEHNRLYWYRQTLGQGPEFLTYFQNEAQLEKSRLLSDRFSAERPKGSFSTLEIQRTEQGDSAMYLCASRRDRGYEQYFGPGTRLTVT.